The 28 T cell receptor beta chains below come from one sample, sequenced in a study of CD4 T cells in relation to SARS-CoV-2 and coronaviruses. Antigen specificity for these receptors is unknown. Only in-frame clones appear in the TCRdb table, and some are missing; sequencing was by immunoSEQ multiplex PCR. The data contain about 23,000 clones, about 70% of them singletons. Unexposed donor CD4+ T cells date from about 2011-2019, before the COVID-19 pandemic. The cells were cultured for less than twelve days before CD4+ T cells were isolated. The sample consisted of CD4+ T cells from PBMCs, cultured in vitro. The receptors shown here come from a human donor in good health.

This chain connects TRBV4-2 to TRBJ1-2, with unresolved D. V lost 0 bases, J lost 8 bases, and 10 bases lay in between. The length of the CDR3 is 13 residues. Germline assignment: CDR1 LGHNA and CDR2 YNFKEQ. CDR3 protein: CASSQDWRTGYTF. The CDR3 DNA sequence: TGTGCCAGCAGCCAAGATTGGCGTACGGGCTACACCTTC.

This clone was counted only a few times. The genes are TRBV5-6 and TRBJ1-2; D unclear. Germline CDR1 SGHDT, CDR2 YYEEEE. The CDR3 sequence is 14 residues long. V was cut by 4 bases and J by 3 bases, with 13 bases left in between. The CDR3 protein is CASSDWPGDYGYTF. The CDR3 nucleotides are TGTGCCAGCAGCGACTGGCCTGGGGACTATGGCTACACCTTC.

The chain combines TRBV19 with TRBJ1-5, with 7 bases that match TRBD1. The CDR3 is made up of 15 amino acids. Germline CDR1 is LNHDA and CDR2 is SQIVND (reference sequence). V dropped 4 bases and J dropped 2; count of bases not matched to a gene: 5. As DNA, the CDR3 is TGTGCCAGTAGTAAGACAGGGACGGGCAATCAGCCCCAGCATTTT. This gives the protein CASSKTGTGNQPQHF.

The chain joins TRBV7-2 to TRBJ2-2; no clear D. CDR1 is SGHTA, CDR2 FQGNSA, per germline. This CDR3 has 11 amino acids. Trimming removed 2 bases from V and 6 bases from J, with 1 base in between. Here the CDR3 reads CASSLSGELFF. The DNA for the CDR3 is TGTGCCAGCAGCTTATCCGGGGAGCTGTTTTTT.

This rearrangement joins TRBV10-3 to TRBJ2-1; D call uncertain. Trimming left V 6 bases short and J 0 bases short, with 9 bases between. Germline V gives CDR1 ENHRY, CDR2 SYGVKD. The CDR3 sequence is 14 residues long. CDR3 region: CAISDLSSYNEQFF. The CDR3 nucleotides read TGTGCCATCAGCGATCTGAGCTCCTACAATGAGCAGTTCTTC.

This chain links TRBV29-1 with TRBJ2-3, with a possible D match to TRBD1 (5 bases). Between the trimmed V and J ends, which lost 5 bases and 6 bases, there was a span of 12 bases. CDR3 length equals 12 residues. Germline CDR1 SQVTM, CDR2 ANQGSEA. The CDR3, as DNA: TGCAGCGTTCAGTCGGCAGGGGATACGCAGTATTTT. Amino acids: CSVQSAGDTQYF.

V usage is TRBV7-2 and J usage is TRBJ2-1; D not resolved. Trimming took 4 bases from V and 3 from J, leaving 19 bases between them. The CDR3 extends over 17 amino acids. In germline, CDR1 is SGHTA, CDR2 FQGNSA. This chain's CDR3 is CASSSLKGRILYNEQFF. The CDR3 nucleotides are TGTGCCAGCAGCTCATTGAAAGGCAGGATTCTCTACAATGAGCAGTTCTTC. Supplemented by reference TRBV7-2 and TRBJ2-1, the full variable domain reads GAGVSQSPSNKVTEKGKDVELRCDPISGHTALYWYRQSLGQGLEFLIYFQGNSAPDKSGLPSDRFSAERTGGSVSTLTIQRTQQEDSAVYLCASSSLKGRILYNEQFFGPGTRLTVL.

This chain uses TRBV12-3 or TRBV12-4 with TRBJ1-2; a weak D match, TRBD1 (5 bases). The germline V and J ends were trimmed by 5 bases and 4 bases, with 8 bases remaining between them. The CDR3 sequence is 12 residues long. The CDR3 reads CASSMDTYGYTF. In DNA form, the CDR3 reads TGTGCCAGCAGTATGGACACCTATGGCTACACCTTC.

V is TRBV11-2 and J is TRBJ2-2, with D perhaps being TRBD1 or TRBD2 (6 bases each). The CDR3 sequence is 16 residues long. V lost 7 bases, J lost 2 bases, and 17 bases lay in between. CDR1 and CDR2 (germline): SGHAT, FQNNGV. Here the CDR3 DNA reads TGTGCCAGCACCCCCTGGGGGGCCTTAAACACCGGGGAGCTGTTTTTT. Protein product: CASTPWGALNTGELFF.

The rearrangement joins TRBV7-8 to TRBJ2-2; no definite D call. The CDR3 extends over 14 amino acids. Trimming stripped 5 bases from V and 4 bases from J, with 11 bases between. Germline V gives CDR1 SGHVS, CDR2 FQNEAQ. Here the CDR3 reads CASSQTRGTGELFF. The CDR3, as DNA: TGTGCCAGCAGCCAGACCCGCGGCACCGGGGAGCTGTTTTTT.

This chain joins TRBV3-1 (or the pseudogene TRBV3-2) and TRBJ2-5; 9 nucleotides agree with TRBD2. Losses at the gene ends were 6 bases for V and 4 bases for J; bases not matched to a gene: 6. Germline values: CDR1 LGHDT, CDR2 YNNKEL (reference sequence). The CDR3 is 14 amino acids. The CDR3 DNA reads TGTGCCAGCAGACCAGCGGGGGGTGGAGAGACCCAGTACTTC. This codes for CASRPAGGGETQYF.

The chain employs TRBV5-1 and TRBJ2-3; D unclear. The germline CDR1 and CDR2 sequences are SGHRS and YFSETQ. V lost 0 bases and J 4 bases, leaving 12 bases between the germline ends. The CDR3 covers 15 residues. DNA for the CDR3: TGCGCCAGCAGCTTGGAGCCACAAAACCCAGATACGCAGTATTTT. Its protein is CASSLEPQNPDTQYF.

The V and J genes are TRBV7-2 and TRBJ1-3; 8 nucleotides agree with TRBD1. The germline V gene has CDR1 SGHTA and CDR2 FQGNSA. CDR3 size: 16 residues. Trimming cost V 5 bases and J 0 bases; bases outside gene matches: 6. The CDR3 protein is CASSPDRALSGNTIYF. In DNA form, the CDR3 reads TGTGCCAGCAGCCCGGACAGGGCTCTCTCTGGAAACACCATATATTTT. Complete variable domain (other parts from reference TRBV7-2 and TRBJ1-3): GAGVSQSPSNKVTEKGKDVELRCDPISGHTALYWYRQSLGQGLEFLIYFQGNSAPDKSGLPSDRFSAERTGGSVSTLTIQRTQQEDSAVYLCASSPDRALSGNTIYFGEGSWLTVV.

The chain uses TRBV6-5 and TRBJ2-2, with D perhaps matching TRBD2 (6 bases). V was pared by 10 bases and J by 6 bases, with 21 bases between. Germline loops: CDR1 MNHEY, CDR2 SVGAGI. CDR3 length: 15 residues. CDR3 loop: CATMRRVDGAGELFF. DNA of the CDR3: TGTGCCACCATGCGGAGGGTAGATGGGGCCGGGGAGCTGTTTTTT.

This chain joins TRBV6-2 or TRBV6-3 and TRBJ2-2; possibly TRBD1 for D (6 bases). Germline V gene sequence: CDR1 MNHEY, CDR2 SVGEGT. The germline V and J ends were trimmed by 2 bases and 5 bases, with 12 bases remaining between them. The CDR3 contains 15 residues. The CDR3 here is CASSYPGQLTGELFF. CDR3 bases: TGTGCCAGCAGTTACCCCGGACAGTTGACCGGGGAGCTGTTTTTT.

The chain carries TRBV7-9 and TRBJ1-3; D call uncertain. This CDR3 spans 17 amino acids. Germline CDR1 and CDR2: SEHNR and FQNEAQ (reference sequence). V shed 5 bases and J shed 0 bases, with 17 bases lying between them. CDR3 nucleotides: TGTGCCAGCAGCCTAGAAGACATACGGAGCTCTGGAAACACCATATATTTT. It is translated as CASSLEDIRSSGNTIYF.

This chain uses TRBV6-5 with TRBJ1-2; the D gene is possibly TRBD1 (6 bases). V dropped 6 bases and J dropped 6 bases, with 20 bases sitting between them. CDR1 and CDR2 (germline): MNHEY, SVGAGI. The CDR3 extends over 15 amino acids. CDR3 DNA sequence: TGTGCCAGCAGCCAAAACCCCCCAGGGGCCCATGGCTACACCTTC. This translates into CASSQNPPGAHGYTF.

The count of this clone is one. The chain recombines TRBV19 with TRBJ2-1; the match to TRBD1 covers 9 bases. Per the germline V gene, CDR1 is LNHDA and CDR2 is SQIVND (reference sequence). The length of the CDR3 is 15 residues. Losses at the gene ends were 10 bases for V and 3 bases for J; bases not matched to a gene: 10. CDR3 sequence: CATALGTGNYNEQFF. The CDR3 DNA is TGTGCCACCGCCCTAGGGACAGGGAACTACAATGAGCAGTTCTTC.

V gene TRBV4-1 combines with J gene TRBJ2-5; 8 bases agree with TRBD2. Germline values: CDR1 MGHRA, CDR2 YSYEKL. Trimming removed 2 bases from V and 7 bases from J; junction bases left unmatched: 9. The CDR3 is made up of 15 amino acids. The CDR3, as DNA: TGCGCCAGCAGCCAAACAGGGACTAGTACATCGACCCAGTACTTC. This sequence encodes CASSQTGTSTSTQYF.

The rearrangement joins TRBV27 to TRBJ1-1; D gene unclear. V shed 1 base and J shed 4 bases, with 7 bases lying between them. The CDR3 runs to 13 residues. Germline assignment: CDR1 MNHEY and CDR2 SMNVEV (reference sequence). The CDR3 DNA reads as TGTGCCAGCAGTTTATATGGGGTCACTGAAGCTTTCTTT. This gives the protein CASSLYGVTEAFF.

The chain couples TRBV3-1 (or the pseudogene TRBV3-2) to TRBJ1-1; D ambiguous. Trimming took off 1 base at V and 5 bases at J, with 11 bases between the two ends. CDR1 and CDR2 from the germline V gene are LGHDT and YNNKEL (reference sequence). The CDR3 sequence is 14 residues long. The CDR3 here is CASSQAGKRTEAFF. CDR3 sequence (DNA): TGTGCCAGCAGCCAAGCCGGTAAAAGAACTGAAGCTTTCTTT.

The chain recombines TRBV27 with TRBJ1-6; D is unclear. Germline CDR1 MNHEY, CDR2 SMNVEV (reference sequence). V gave up 1 base and J gave up 9 bases, with 10 bases separating them. This CDR3 is 14 amino acids long. CDR3 protein: CASSLFARISPLHF. Here the CDR3 DNA reads TGTGCCAGCAGTTTATTTGCCCGGATTTCACCCCTCCACTTT.

The chain couples TRBV6-5 to TRBJ2-1, with TRBD2 identical over 11 bases. V was clipped by 6 bases and J by 8 bases; unmatched bases: 9. CDR3 length equals 15 residues. Per germline, CDR1 MNHEY and CDR2 SVGAGI. The CDR3 DNA follows: TGTGCCAGCAGCCTACTAGCGGGAGTCGAGTATGAGCAGTTCTTC. It yields the protein CASSLLAGVEYEQFF.

V gene TRBV10-1 combines with J gene TRBJ2-2; D is possibly TRBD1 or TRBD2 (5 bases each). CDR3 length equals 13 residues. The germline V and J ends were trimmed by 8 bases and 1 base, with 8 bases remaining between them. CDR1 and CDR2 (germline): WNHNN, SYGVQD (reference sequence). The CDR3 loop is CASGTGNTGELFF. In DNA form, the CDR3 reads TGCGCCAGCGGGACCGGGAACACCGGGGAGCTGTTTTTT.

V and J are TRBV5-1 and TRBJ2-3; D tentatively reads TRBD1 or TRBD2 (5 bases each). Germline CDR1 and CDR2: SGHRS and YFSETQ. V dropped 0 bases and J dropped 4 bases, with 12 bases sitting between them. CDR3 size: 15 residues. The CDR3 DNA reads TGCGCCAGCAGCTTGGTAGGGACCAGGGCAGATACGCAGTATTTT. It codes for CASSLVGTRADTQYF.

V gene TRBV4-3 combines with J gene TRBJ2-5; 9 bases align to TRBD2. The germline V gene encodes CDR1 LGHNA and CDR2 YSLEER. CDR3 length equals 15 residues. V was pared by 4 bases and J by 5 bases, with 8 bases of the junction left unmatched. For the CDR3, the DNA is TGCGCCAGCAGCCGTCGCGGGGGGGCCAGGGAGACCCAGTACTTC. This codes for CASSRRGGARETQYF.

The chain uses TRBV9 and TRBJ2-3, with 10 bases that match TRBD2. The CDR3 extends over 15 amino acids. The V and J ends lost 6 bases and 6 bases, in that order; junction bases with no gene match: 10. From germline, CDR1 is SGDLS and CDR2 YYNGEE. The CDR3 sequence is CASTLAGEAMDTQYF. DNA of the CDR3: TGTGCCAGCACCCTAGCGGGAGAGGCCATGGATACGCAGTATTTT.

This rearrangement joins TRBV10-3 to TRBJ1-1, with D tentatively TRBD1 (5 bases). V lost 6 bases and J 1 base, leaving 12 bases between the germline ends. The germline V gene has CDR1 ENHRY and CDR2 SYGVKD. This CDR3 contains 14 residues. Here the CDR3 reads CAISPPGGNTEAFF. DNA for the CDR3: TGTGCCATCAGCCCCCCTGGGGGGAACACTGAAGCTTTCTTT.